This T cell receptor (beta chain) was documented in a study of T cell repertoires in cytomegalovirus infection. TCRdb fed the reads into MiXCR, producing one record per CDR3 protein. Seen here are about 500,000 distinct CDR3 sequences, roughly a third observed once, and the top ten hold about a sixth. The sample holds a few counts of this clonotype. No antigen is known for it. CDR3 length: 18 amino acids. The V end lost 7 bases, the J end lost 5 bases, and 27 bases lay between the germline ends. Germline V gene sequence: CDR1 MDHEN, CDR2 SYDVKM. J is TRBJ1-5 and V is TRBV28, with D maybe TRBD1 (6 bases). Here the sequenced sample was cultured PBMCs, taken from culture after CMV antigen stimulation. The clonotype was recovered from a human donor in good health (CMV status not recorded). Some clones in this sample may be carry-over from other donors' samples. CDR3 sequence reads: CASTGLRTLESGDQPQHF. The CDR3 DNA sequence: TGTGCCAGCACTGGACTCAGGACACTCGAATCAGGGGATCAGCCCCAGCATTTT.